This T cell receptor beta chain was sequenced for a study of blood T cell repertoires in COVID-19. About the research overall: The United States, Italy and Spain were the sources of the acute and convalescent COVID-19 samples. Sample material is recorded as cDNA or gDNA derived from T cells, B-cell-depleted T cells, or PBMCs.

During active infection, Seattle patients enrolled and were then monitored through disease. In the original analysis: It was from reference gene primer amplification that nucleated cell counts were estimated. Here immunoSEQ multiplex PCR was the method, and the copy in TCRdb shows in-frame clones only, minus some. V, J and clone size derive from that table, while D and trimming were established from the DNA sequence. The sample records under 300,000 clones, about 88% being singletons. The CDR3 loop spans 13 amino acids. V lost 4 bases, J lost 3 bases, and 11 bases lay in between. From germline, CDR1 is SGDLS and CDR2 YYNGEE.

Sequencing was performed on peripheral blood. This TCR derives from a woman aged 70-85 years with COVID-19, enrolled during active disease. This chain joins TRBV9 and TRBJ2-7; D perhaps matches TRBD2 (5 bases). In nucleotides, the CDR3 is TGTGCCAGCAGCCCTAGGACTGACTACGAGCAGTACTTC. Its protein is CASSPRTDYEQYF.